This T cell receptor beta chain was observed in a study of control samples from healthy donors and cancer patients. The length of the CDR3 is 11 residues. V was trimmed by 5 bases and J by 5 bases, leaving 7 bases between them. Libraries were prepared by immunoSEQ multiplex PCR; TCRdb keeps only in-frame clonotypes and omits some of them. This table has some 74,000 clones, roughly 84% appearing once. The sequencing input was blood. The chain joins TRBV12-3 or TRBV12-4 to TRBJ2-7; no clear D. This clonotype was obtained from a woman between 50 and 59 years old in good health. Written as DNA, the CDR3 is TGTGCCAGCAGTGACGGTGACGAGCAGTACTTC. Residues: CASSDGDEQYF.